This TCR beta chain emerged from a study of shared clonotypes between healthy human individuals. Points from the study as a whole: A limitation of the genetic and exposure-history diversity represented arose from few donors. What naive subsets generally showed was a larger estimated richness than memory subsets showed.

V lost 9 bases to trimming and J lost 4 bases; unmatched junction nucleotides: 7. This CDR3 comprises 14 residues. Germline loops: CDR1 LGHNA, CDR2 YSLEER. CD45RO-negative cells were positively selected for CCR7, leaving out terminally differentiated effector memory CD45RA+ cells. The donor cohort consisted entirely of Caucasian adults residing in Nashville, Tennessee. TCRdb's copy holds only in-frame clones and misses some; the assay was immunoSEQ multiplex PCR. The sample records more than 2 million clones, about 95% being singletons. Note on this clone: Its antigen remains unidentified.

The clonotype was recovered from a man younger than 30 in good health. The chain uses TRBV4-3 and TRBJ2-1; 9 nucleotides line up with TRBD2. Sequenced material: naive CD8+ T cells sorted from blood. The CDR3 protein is CASKREVEYNEQFF. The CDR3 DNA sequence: TGCGCCAGTAAGCGGGAGGTGGAATACAATGAGCAGTTCTTC.